The 3 T cell receptor beta chains below all came from one sample that was sequenced in a study of shared clonotypes between healthy human individuals. Produced via immunoSEQ multiplex PCR; TCRdb's table is partial and in-frame only. The sample lists over a million clones; 75% to 85% were seen once. Sequenced sample: memory CD4+ T cells from PBMCs. Documented subset: CD45RA-negative fraction. These receptors all come from a man between 18 and 35 years old in good health. Some clones in this sample may be carry-over from other donors' samples.

The chain employs TRBV6-1 and TRBJ1-5; 8 positions agree with TRBD1. The CDR3 runs to 15 residues. Germline CDR1 and CDR2: MNHNS and SASEGT. V shed 6 bases, J shed 1 base, and the junction held 5 bases outside the gene matches. CDR3 nucleotides: TGTGCCAGCAGGGCAGGGGGCCGGAGCAATCAGCCCCAGCATTTT. It specifies CASRAGGRSNQPQHF.

The chain has TRBV2 and TRBJ2-7; either TRBD1 or TRBD2 may supply D (6 bases each). V was pared by 4 bases and J by 6 bases, with 13 bases between. Germline V gives CDR1 SNHLY, CDR2 FYNNEI. CDR3 length: 13 residues. CDR3 sequence: CASSAIRGGEQYF. The CDR3 DNA follows: TGTGCCAGCAGTGCCATCAGGGGAGGCGAGCAGTACTTC.

This clone has only a few counts. The chain recombines TRBV4-1 with TRBJ2-3; possibly TRBD2 for D (5 bases). Germline V lookup: CDR1 MGHRA, CDR2 YSYEKL. Trimming stripped 2 bases from V and 0 bases from J, with 18 bases between. This CDR3 spans 18 amino acids. CDR3 loop: CASSQTPLRDSSTDTQYF. The CDR3 coding sequence is TGCGCCAGCAGCCAAACACCGCTCCGGGATTCTAGCACAGATACGCAGTATTTT.